These T cell receptor beta chains were read from a single sample in a study of T-cell reconstitution after alpha-beta-depleted transplantation in children. A single record per CDR3 protein comes from TCRdb applying MiXCR to the PCR reads. Of 350,000 to 450,000 distinct CDR3 sequences in the sample, approximately 20% were seen once. Sequenced here: PBMCs from the stem cell graft donor, sampled from the stem cell graft. Every receptor here comes from a human donor who donated a stem cell graft to a child with acute myeloid leukemia. CDR3s include the opening cysteine and the closing phenylalanine or tryptophan. A D gene is named only where the DNA matches it firmly. A row's size may be missing; if present it is once, few, many or a size class.

v_gene	abundance	d_gene	j_gene	CDR3aa	CDR3nt
TRBV7-6	many	NA	TRBJ2-3	CASSVNPSTDTQYF	TGTGCCAGCAGCGTAAACCCTAGCACAGATACGCAGTATTTT
TRBV12-3/TRBV12-4	few	NA	TRBJ2-1	CASNRGRYEQFF	TGTGCCAGCAACCGGGGGCGGTATGAGCAGTTCTTC
TRBV7-3	once	NA	TRBJ2-1	CASSLSTVNEQFF	TGTGCCAGCAGCTTAAGTACCGTTAATGAGCAGTTCTTC
TRBV5-6	NA	NA	TRBJ1-1	CASSTHVGGYQAFF	TGTGCCAGCAGCACCCACGTTGGTGGGTATCAAGCTTTCTTT
TRBV20-1	NA	TRBD1	TRBJ2-1	CSAPGQGNNEQFF	TGCAGTGCGCCGGGACAGGGTAATAATGAGCAGTTCTTC
TRBV27	NA	NA	TRBJ2-7	CASSFRSRVSYEQYF	TGTGCCAGCAGTTTCCGGTCCCGGGTCTCCTACGAGCAGTACTTC
TRBV7-2	NA	NA	TRBJ2-1	CASSLGSGANNEQFF	TGTGCCAGCAGCTTAGGGTCGGGCGCGAACAATGAGCAGTTCTTC
TRBV27	NA	TRBD1	TRBJ2-1	CASSSGDRVGAEQFF	TGTGCCAGCAGTTCTGGAGACAGGGTCGGGGCCGAGCAGTTCTTC
TRBV12-3/TRBV12-4	few	NA	TRBJ2-3	CASRRGSTDTQYF	TGTGCCAGCAGGAGGGGTAGCACAGATACGCAGTATTTT
TRBV20-1	NA	NA	TRBJ1-5	CSARVWGSNQPQHF	TGCAGTGCTAGAGTTTGGGGAAGCAATCAGCCCCAGCATTTT
TRBV4-1	NA	NA	TRBJ1-2	CASSQVVANYGYTF	TGCGCCAGCAGCCAAGTCGTAGCTAACTATGGCTACACCTTC
TRBV4-2	few	NA	TRBJ2-5	CASSQGTSSQQETQYF	TGTGCCAGCAGCCAAGGAACTAGTTCACAACAAGAGACCCAGTACTTC
TRBV4-2	NA	NA	TRBJ2-3	CASSPVTGVLTDTQYF	TGTGCCAGCAGCCCGGTAACGGGAGTTTTGACAGATACGCAGTATTTT
TRBV6-6	NA	TRBD1	TRBJ1-1	CASRSTGGRAFF	TGTGCCAGCAGATCCACAGGGGGACGGGCTTTCTTT
TRBV15	NA	TRBD1	TRBJ1-4	CATSRGTGFNEKLFF	TGTGCCACCAGCAGAGGGACAGGCTTTAATGAAAAACTGTTTTTT
TRBV4-3	NA	NA	TRBJ2-3	CASSQGPTADTQYF	TGCGCCAGCAGCCAAGGGCCGACTGCAGATACGCAGTATTTT
TRBV12-3/TRBV12-4	few	NA	TRBJ2-7	CASSLRAGVNEQYF	TGTGCCAGCAGTTTAAGGGCAGGGGTGAACGAGCAGTACTTC
TRBV6-1	many	NA	TRBJ2-1	CASSDVAYNEQFF	TGTGCCAGCAGCGACGTAGCCTACAATGAGCAGTTCTTC
TRBV4-1	NA	NA	TRBJ2-7	CASSQEELSGSEQYF	TGCGCCAGCAGCCAAGAGGAGCTTAGTGGGTCCGAGCAGTACTTC
TRBV7-6	NA	TRBD2	TRBJ2-7	CASSGPGLAGDYEQYF	TGTGCCAGCAGCGGACCGGGACTAGCGGGAGACTACGAGCAGTACTTC
TRBV7-3	NA	NA	TRBJ2-7	CASSYDSGVGEQYF	TGTGCCAGCAGCTACGACTCTGGAGTGGGCGAGCAGTACTTC
TRBV7-8	NA	NA	TRBJ2-7	CASSLRQGPLSYEQYF	TGTGCCAGCAGCTTACGGCAGGGGCCCCTCTCCTACGAGCAGTACTTC
TRBV12-3/TRBV12-4	many	TRBD2	TRBJ2-7	CASRGLAGSYEQYF	TGTGCCAGCAGGGGACTAGCGGGATCGTACGAGCAGTACTTC
TRBV15	few	NA	TRBJ1-1	CATSRDTPLVEAFF	TGTGCCACCAGCAGAGACACTCCCCTCGTGGAAGCTTTCTTT
TRBV12-3/TRBV12-4	NA	NA	TRBJ2-2	CASSWAGSDTGELFF	TGTGCCAGCAGTTGGGCAGGGAGTGACACCGGGGAGCTGTTTTTT
TRBV9	NA	TRBD1	TRBJ1-4	CASSINRGGDEKLFF	TGTGCCAGCAGCATTAACAGGGGAGGGGATGAAAAACTGTTTTTT
TRBV20-1	few	NA	TRBJ2-3	CSARDPGATQYF	TGCAGTGCTAGAGATCCTGGGGCTACGCAGTATTTT
TRBV20-1	NA	NA	TRBJ2-7	CSATDLAGAYEQYF	TGCAGTGCTACAGATTTAGCAGGTGCCTACGAGCAGTACTTC
TRBV27	few	TRBD2	TRBJ2-1	CASTAVSGRAYNEQFF	TGTGCCAGCACGGCCGTGAGCGGGAGGGCATACAATGAGCAGTTCTTC
TRBV20-1	NA	NA	TRBJ2-2	CSARAASSPGELFF	TGCAGTGCTAGAGCAGCTAGCTCCCCCGGGGAGCTGTTTTTT
TRBV5-5	NA	NA	TRBJ2-7	CASIQEAQTYEQYF	TGTGCCAGCATCCAGGAAGCGCAGACCTACGAGCAGTACTTC
TRBV6-5	many	TRBD2	TRBJ2-3	CASSYGREWKDTQYF	TGTGCCAGCAGTTACGGGCGGGAGTGGAAAGATACGCAGTATTTT
TRBV5-5	NA	NA	TRBJ2-2	CASSSGLATGELFF	TGTGCCAGCAGCTCGGGACTTGCCACCGGGGAGCTGTTTTTT
TRBV28	few	NA	TRBJ2-1	CASSILNEQFF	TGTGCCAGCAGCATACTTAATGAGCAGTTCTTC
TRBV4-2	many	NA	TRBJ2-5	CASSSSTGTGETQYF	TGTGCCAGCAGCTCTTCTACCGGCACGGGGGAGACCCAGTACTTC
TRBV20-1	NA	NA	TRBJ2-1	CSAPRAIRSEQFF	TGCAGTGCCCCCCGGGCAATAAGGTCTGAGCAGTTCTTC
TRBV29-1	NA	NA	TRBJ1-2	CSAEGGQNYGYTF	TGCAGCGCCGAGGGGGGGCAGAACTATGGCTACACCTTC
TRBV12-3/TRBV12-4	few	NA	TRBJ2-3	CASSFYGHNTDTQYF	TGTGCCAGCAGTTTTTACGGGCACAACACAGATACGCAGTATTTT
TRBV20-1	NA	NA	TRBJ1-2	CSGRGETYGYTF	TGCAGCGGTAGGGGAGAGACCTATGGCTACACCTTC
TRBV20-1	NA	TRBD1	TRBJ2-2	CSARDRGTNTGELFF	TGCAGTGCTAGGGACAGGGGTACTAACACCGGGGAGCTGTTTTTT
TRBV6-2/TRBV6-3	NA	NA	TRBJ2-5	CASSLLQRQETQYF	TGTGCCAGCAGTTTACTACAGCGACAAGAGACCCAGTACTTC
TRBV9	NA	NA	TRBJ2-3	CASSETIVTDTQYF	TGTGCCAGCAGCGAGACGATTGTGACAGATACGCAGTATTTT
TRBV15	NA	NA	TRBJ2-5	CATSRGPPSIQETQYF	TGTGCCACCAGCAGAGGTCCTCCTTCCATCCAAGAGACCCAGTACTTC
TRBV29-1	few	NA	TRBJ2-3	CSVAGTPSTDTQYF	TGCAGCGTAGCCGGGACACCAAGCACAGATACGCAGTATTTT
TRBV12-3/TRBV12-4	many	TRBD2	TRBJ2-5	CASSFFGTSIRETQYF	TGTGCCAGCAGTTTCTTCGGGACTAGTATTCGAGAGACCCAGTACTTC
TRBV5-1	NA	TRBD2	TRBJ2-1	CASSSKLAGGKDEQFF	TGCGCCAGCAGCTCTAAACTAGCGGGAGGGAAGGATGAGCAGTTCTTC
TRBV5-1	NA	NA	TRBJ1-1	CASSLAKSMNTEAFF	TGCGCCAGCAGCTTGGCGAAGTCCATGAACACTGAAGCTTTCTTT
TRBV3-1	NA	TRBD1	TRBJ1-6	CASSQGGTGLSYNSPLHF	TGTGCCAGCAGCCAAGGAGGGACAGGGCTTTCCTATAATTCACCCCTCCACTTT
TRBV12-3/TRBV12-4	few	NA	TRBJ2-7	CASRTRGLEQYF	TGTGCCAGCAGAACCCGGGGGCTCGAGCAGTACTTC
TRBV20-1	NA	TRBD2	TRBJ2-3	CSARDWTSGRTDTQYF	TGCAGTGCTAGAGATTGGACTAGCGGGAGAACAGATACGCAGTATTTT
TRBV4-3	few	TRBD2	TRBJ2-2	CASSPSQMTSYTGELFF	TGCGCCAGCAGCCCCTCACAGATGACTAGCTACACCGGGGAGCTGTTTTTT
TRBV29-1	NA	NA	TRBJ2-7	CSVSGGYGYEQYF	TGCAGCGTCTCTGGGGGCTATGGTTACGAGCAGTACTTC
TRBV20-1	few	NA	TRBJ1-2	CSARARARYGYTF	TGCAGTGCTAGAGCCCGGGCCCGCTATGGCTACACCTTC
TRBV10-1	NA	NA	TRBJ2-5	CAILGPRETQYF	TGCGCCATCCTGGGTCCCAGGGAGACCCAGTACTTC
TRBV12-3/TRBV12-4	NA	NA	TRBJ2-3	CASSLAPQGQDTQYF	TGTGCCAGCAGTTTAGCGCCGCAGGGACAAGATACGCAGTATTTT
TRBV5-1	NA	NA	TRBJ1-1	CASRTAANTEAFF	TGCGCCAGCCGCACAGCTGCGAACACTGAAGCTTTCTTT
TRBV20-1	many	TRBD1	TRBJ1-1	CSARQGGPNTEAFF	TGCAGTGCTAGACAGGGGGGGCCGAACACTGAAGCTTTCTTT
TRBV4-2	many	NA	TRBJ1-2	CASSQGENYGYTF	TGTGCCAGCAGCCAAGGGGAGAACTATGGCTACACCTTC
TRBV20-1	many	TRBD1	TRBJ1-1	CSAAPETGTFFF	TGCAGTGCTGCGCCGGAGACAGGGACCTTTTTCTTT
TRBV4-2	NA	NA	TRBJ2-3	CASSQVTGLLYVDTQYF	TGTGCCAGCAGCCAAGTAACCGGGTTGCTTTATGTAGATACGCAGTATTTT